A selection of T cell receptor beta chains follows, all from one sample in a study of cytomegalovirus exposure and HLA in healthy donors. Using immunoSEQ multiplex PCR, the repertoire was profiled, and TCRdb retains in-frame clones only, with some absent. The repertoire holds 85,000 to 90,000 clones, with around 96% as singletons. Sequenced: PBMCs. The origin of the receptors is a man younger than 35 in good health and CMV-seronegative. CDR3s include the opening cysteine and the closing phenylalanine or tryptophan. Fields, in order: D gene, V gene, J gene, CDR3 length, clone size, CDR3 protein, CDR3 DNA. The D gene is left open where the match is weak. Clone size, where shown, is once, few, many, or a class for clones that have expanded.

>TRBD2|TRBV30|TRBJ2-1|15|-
CAWLSEGLAGLRQFF
TGTGCCTGGCTGTCCGAGGGACTAGCGGGACTGCGGCAGTTCTTC
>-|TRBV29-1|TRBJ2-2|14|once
CSARVVRDTGELFF
TGCAGCGCGCGGGTGGTGCGCGACACCGGGGAGCTGTTTTTT
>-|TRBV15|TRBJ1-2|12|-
CATSRNTGKGTF
TGTGCCACCAGCAGAAATACAGGGAAGGGCACCTTC
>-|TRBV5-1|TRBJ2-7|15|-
CASSLDPQGLSEQYF
TGCGCCAGCAGCTTGGATCCTCAGGGGCTGTCCGAGCAGTACTTC
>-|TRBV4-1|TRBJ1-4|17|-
CASSHQGRRRTNEKLFF
TGCGCCAGCAGCCACCAAGGAAGGAGGCGGACTAATGAAAAACTGTTTTTT
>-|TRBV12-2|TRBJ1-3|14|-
CASRHVVPRRQQDF
TGTGCAAGTCGCCACGTCGTTCCCCGCCGCCAACAGGACTTT
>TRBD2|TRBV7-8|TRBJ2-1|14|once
CASSLSGSHYEQFF
TGTGCCAGCAGCTTGAGCGGGAGTCACTATGAGCAGTTCTTC
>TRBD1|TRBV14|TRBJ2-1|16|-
CASSQGGQGVWDEQFF
TGTGCCAGCAGCCAAGGTGGACAGGGGGTATGGGATGAGCAGTTCTTC
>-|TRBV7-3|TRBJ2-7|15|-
CASSLTSEGGHEQYF
TGTGCCAGCAGCTTAACTTCGGAGGGCGGGCACGAGCAGTACTTC
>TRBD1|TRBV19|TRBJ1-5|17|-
CASSDRPGGLSNQPQHF
TGTGCCAGTAGCGACCGTCCAGGGGGTCTTAGCAATCAGCCCCAGCATTTT
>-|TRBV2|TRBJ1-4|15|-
CASVSGYGLSEKLFF
TGTGCCAGCGTGTCGGGATATGGGTTAAGTGAAAAACTGTTTTTT
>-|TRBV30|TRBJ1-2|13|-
CAWSLQGSYGYTF
TGTGCCTGGAGTCTCCAGGGTAGCTATGGCTACACCTTC
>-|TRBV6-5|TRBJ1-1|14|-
CASSEGWGNTEAFF
TGTGCCAGCAGTGAGGGCTGGGGAAACACTGAAGCTTTCTTT
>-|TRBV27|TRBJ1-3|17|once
CASSLRAGLTSGNTIYF
TGTGCCAGCAGTTTACGGGCAGGGTTAACCTCTGGAAACACCATATATTTT
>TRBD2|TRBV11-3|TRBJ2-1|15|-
CASSLRLAGGGEQFF
TGTGCCAGCAGTTTGCGACTAGCGGGAGGCGGTGAGCAGTTCTTC
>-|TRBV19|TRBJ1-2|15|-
CASIPRTAANYGYTF
TGTGCCAGTATTCCCCGGACAGCCGCTAACTATGGCTACACCTTC
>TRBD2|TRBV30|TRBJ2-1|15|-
CAWSKLAGGGGEQFF
TGTGCCTGGAGTAAGCTAGCGGGAGGAGGCGGTGAGCAGTTCTTC
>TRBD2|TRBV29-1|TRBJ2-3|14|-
CSVVGLAGTDTQYF
TGCAGCGTTGTTGGACTAGCGGGGACAGATACGCAGTATTTT
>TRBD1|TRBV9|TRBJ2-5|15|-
CASSAPIGQGETQYF
TGTGCCAGCAGCGCGCCGATCGGACAGGGAGAGACCCAGTACTTC
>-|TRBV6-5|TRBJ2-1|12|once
CASRTTGNEQFF
TGTGCCAGCAGAACAACAGGCAATGAGCAGTTCTTC
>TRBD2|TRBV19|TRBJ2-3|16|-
CASSPGLAGAADTQYF
TGTGCCAGTAGTCCGGGACTAGCGGGAGCGGCAGATACGCAGTATTTT
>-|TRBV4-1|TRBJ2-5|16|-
CASSQSPTRPQETQYF
TGCGCCAGCAGCCAAAGCCCAACTAGGCCCCAAGAGACCCAGTACTTC
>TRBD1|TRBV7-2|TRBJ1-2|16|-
CASSPTGQGAAYGYTF
TGTGCCAGCAGCCCTACGGGACAGGGGGCGGCCTATGGCTACACCTTC
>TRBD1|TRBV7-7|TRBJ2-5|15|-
CASSSRQGPQETQYF
TGTGCTAGCAGCTCAAGACAGGGCCCTCAAGAGACCCAGTACTTC
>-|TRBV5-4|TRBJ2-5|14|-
CATARKGGEETQYF
TGTGCCACCGCCCGGAAGGGGGGGGAAGAGACCCAGTACTTC
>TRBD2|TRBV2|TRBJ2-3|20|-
CASSILFRAGGPVRTDTQYF
TGTGCCAGCAGTATTCTTTTTCGGGCGGGAGGGCCAGTGAGGACAGATACGCAGTATTTT
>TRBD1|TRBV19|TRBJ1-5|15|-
CASSIEQGNNQPQHF
TGTGCCAGTAGTATTGAACAGGGGAACAATCAGCCCCAGCATTTT
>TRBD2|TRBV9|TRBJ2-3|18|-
CASSVAGLGLAGTDTQYF
TGTGCCAGCAGCGTAGCAGGACTGGGACTAGCGGGGACAGATACGCAGTATTTT
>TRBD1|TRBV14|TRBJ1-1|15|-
CASSQNRGVGTEAFF
TGTGCCAGCAGCCAAAACAGGGGTGTGGGCACTGAAGCTTTCTTT
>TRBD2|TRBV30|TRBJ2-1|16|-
CAWSWGLAGASDEQFF
TGTGCCTGGAGTTGGGGGCTAGCGGGAGCAAGCGATGAGCAGTTCTTC
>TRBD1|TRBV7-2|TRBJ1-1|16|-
CASSSREDRGFAEAFF
TGTGCCAGCAGCTCCCGAGAGGACAGGGGCTTCGCTGAAGCTTTCTTT
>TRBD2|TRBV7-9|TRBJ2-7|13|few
CASRDGLAYEQYF
TGTGCCAGCAGAGATGGACTAGCCTACGAGCAGTACTTC
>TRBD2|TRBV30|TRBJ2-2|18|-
CAWSVVNSGRSDTGELFF
TGTGCCTGGAGTGTCGTGAATAGCGGGAGATCGGACACCGGGGAGCTGTTTTTT
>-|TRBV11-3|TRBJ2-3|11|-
CASSLTDTQYF
TGTGCCAGCAGTCTGACAGATACGCAGTATTTT
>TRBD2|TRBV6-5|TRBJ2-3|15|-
CASSASGRALDTQYF
TGTGCCAGCAGTGCGAGCGGGAGGGCCTTAGATACGCAGTATTTT
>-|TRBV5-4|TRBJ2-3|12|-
CASSREVDTQYF
TGTGCCAGCAGCAGAGAAGTAGATACGCAGTATTTT
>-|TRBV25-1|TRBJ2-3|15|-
CASSEYGAGTDTQYF
TGTGCCAGCAGTGAATATGGGGCAGGCACAGATACGCAGTATTTT
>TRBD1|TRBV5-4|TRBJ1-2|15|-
CASSPRQGSGYGYTF
TGTGCCAGCAGCCCAAGACAGGGTTCGGGCTATGGCTACACCTTC
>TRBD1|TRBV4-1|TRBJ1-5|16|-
CASSQVHEGAGQPQHF
TGCGCCAGCAGCCAAGTTCATGAGGGGGCGGGACAGCCCCAGCATTTT
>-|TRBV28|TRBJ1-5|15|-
CAIDTRLYSNQPQHF
TGTGCCATCGATACCCGTCTCTATAGCAATCAGCCCCAGCATTTT
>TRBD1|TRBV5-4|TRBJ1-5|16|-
CASSNYRDRDNQPQHF
TGTGCCAGCAGTAATTATCGGGACAGGGACAATCAGCCCCAGCATTTT
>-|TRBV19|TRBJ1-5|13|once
CASIYGSGQPQHF
TGTGCCAGTATTTATGGTAGCGGACAGCCCCAGCATTTT
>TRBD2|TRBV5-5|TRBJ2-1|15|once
CASSLTGGRTNEQFF
TGTGCCAGCAGCCTTACTGGCGGGAGGACCAATGAGCAGTTCTTC
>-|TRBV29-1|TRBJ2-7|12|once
CSVGGTPYEQYF
TGCAGCGTTGGCGGGACCCCCTACGAGCAGTACTTC
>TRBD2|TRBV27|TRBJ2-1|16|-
CASSLWGSGRYNEQFF
TGTGCCAGCAGTTTATGGGGTAGCGGGAGATACAATGAGCAGTTCTTC
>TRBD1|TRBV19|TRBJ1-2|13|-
CASSGPDRGGYTF
TGTGCCAGTAGTGGGCCAGACAGGGGAGGCTACACCTTC
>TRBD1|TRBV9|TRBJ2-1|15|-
CASSEQGATLNEQFF
TGTGCCAGCAGCGAACAGGGGGCCACGTTGAATGAGCAGTTCTTC
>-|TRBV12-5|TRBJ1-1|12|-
CASAVGPSEAFF
TGTGCTAGTGCCGTGGGGCCGAGTGAAGCTTTCTTT